The T cell receptor beta chain under discussion was sequenced for a study of post-analysis software for immune sequencing data. Study at large: The cohort encompassed relapsing-remitting, secondary progressive and progressive-relapsing multiple sclerosis disease courses. General study findings and limits: The F measure placed samples prepared in the same batch into strongly shared clusters. Five or six TRBV segments were significantly more frequent in patients than in controls. TRBV5-6, TRBV5-1 and TRBV20-1 were among these segments.

The junction had 7 bases not matched to a gene; V was cut back by 4 bases and J by 9 bases. Germline assignment: CDR1 SGHTA and CDR2 FQGNSA. This CDR3 has 14 residues. As to this clonotype: Its matching antigen is unknown.

Unique molecular identifiers tagged the TCR beta cDNA libraries. The T cell input of roughly 0.95 to 10 million gave roughly 500,000 cDNA molecules. TCRdb fed the PCR reads into MiXCR, producing one record per CDR3 protein. Among hundreds of thousands of distinct CDR3 sequences listed, roughly 58% were seen once. The V gene is TRBV7-2, the J gene TRBJ2-1; 9 nucleotides line up with TRBD1. The sample taken for sequencing was blood. The sequence came from a girl under 18 with multiple sclerosis. The CDR3 coding sequence is TGTGCCAGCAGCTCACCGGGACAGGGCGGTGAGCAGTTCTTC. Translating it yields CASSSPGQGGEQFF.